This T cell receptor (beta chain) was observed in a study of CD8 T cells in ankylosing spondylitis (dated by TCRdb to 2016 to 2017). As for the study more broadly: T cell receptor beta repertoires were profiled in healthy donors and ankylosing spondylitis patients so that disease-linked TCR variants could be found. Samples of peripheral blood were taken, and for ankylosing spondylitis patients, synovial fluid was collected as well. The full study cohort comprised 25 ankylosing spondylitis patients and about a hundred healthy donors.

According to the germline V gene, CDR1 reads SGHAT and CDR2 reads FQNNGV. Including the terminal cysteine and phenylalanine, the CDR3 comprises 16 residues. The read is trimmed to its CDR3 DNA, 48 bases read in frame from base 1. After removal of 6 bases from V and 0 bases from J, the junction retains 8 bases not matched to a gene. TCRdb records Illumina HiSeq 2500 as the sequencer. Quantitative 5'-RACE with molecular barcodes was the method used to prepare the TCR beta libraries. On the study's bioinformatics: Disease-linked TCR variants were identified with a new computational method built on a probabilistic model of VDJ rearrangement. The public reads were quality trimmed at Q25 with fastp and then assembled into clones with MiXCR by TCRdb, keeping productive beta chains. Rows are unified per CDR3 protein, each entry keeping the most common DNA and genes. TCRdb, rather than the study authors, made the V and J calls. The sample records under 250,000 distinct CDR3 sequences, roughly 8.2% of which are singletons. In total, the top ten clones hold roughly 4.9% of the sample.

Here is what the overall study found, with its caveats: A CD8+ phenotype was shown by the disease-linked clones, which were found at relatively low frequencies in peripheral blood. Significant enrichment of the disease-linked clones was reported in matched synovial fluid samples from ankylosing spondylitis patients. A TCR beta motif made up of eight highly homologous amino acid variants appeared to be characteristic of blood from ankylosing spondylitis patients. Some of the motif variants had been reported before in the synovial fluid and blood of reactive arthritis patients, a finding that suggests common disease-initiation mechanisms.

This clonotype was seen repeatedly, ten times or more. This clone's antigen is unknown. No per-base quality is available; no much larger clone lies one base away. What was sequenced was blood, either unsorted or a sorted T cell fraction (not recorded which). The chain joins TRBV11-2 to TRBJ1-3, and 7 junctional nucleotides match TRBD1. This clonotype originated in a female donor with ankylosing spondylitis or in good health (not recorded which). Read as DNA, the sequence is TGTGCCAGCAGAACACAGGGGATGCTCTCTGGAAACACCATATATTTT. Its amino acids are CASRTQGMLSGNTIYF.